The subject of this entry is one T cell receptor beta chain. Its antigen remains unknown. The data belong to a study of T-cell memory formation after mild COVID-19. Study details: TCR clusters showed largely donor specificity.

V was clipped by 5 bases and J by 5 bases, with 12 bases between them. The CDR3 sequence is 14 residues long. CDR1 SEHNR and CDR2 FQNEAQ come from the germline V gene (reference sequence). Findings of the study overall: A subset of responding clones appeared in pre-infection memory, suggesting cross-reactive memory joined.

TCRdb itself ran the 5' RACE reads through MiXCR, one entry per CDR3 protein. The sample contains roughly 450,000 distinct CDR3 sequences, about 20% of which appear only once. The sequence derives from a man aged 18 to 30 who had mild COVID-19 (a few samples of this study predate the infection). Cell type and time point are not known. J is TRBJ2-2 and V is TRBV7-9; unclear D gene. The sample taken for sequencing was PBMCs or a T cell subset sorted from them (not recorded which). CDR3 in DNA: TGTGCCAGCAGCCCCCGGGCAGGAACCGGGGAGCTGTTTTTT. Protein: CASSPRAGTGELFF.